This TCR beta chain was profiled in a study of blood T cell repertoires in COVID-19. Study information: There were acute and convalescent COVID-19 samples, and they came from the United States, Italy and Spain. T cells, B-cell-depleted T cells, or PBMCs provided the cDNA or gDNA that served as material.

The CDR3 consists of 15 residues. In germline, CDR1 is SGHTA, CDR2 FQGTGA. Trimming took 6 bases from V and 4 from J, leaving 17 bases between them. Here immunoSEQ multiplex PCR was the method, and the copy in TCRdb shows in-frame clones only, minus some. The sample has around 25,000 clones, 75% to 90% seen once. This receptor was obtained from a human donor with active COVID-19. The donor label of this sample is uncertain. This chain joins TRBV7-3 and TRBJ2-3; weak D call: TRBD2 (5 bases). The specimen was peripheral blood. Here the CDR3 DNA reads TGTGCCAGCAGATTTCGGAGCGGAACTTCAGATACGCAGTATTTT. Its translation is CASRFRSGTSDTQYF.